This T cell receptor (beta chain) was identified during a study of glioma-infiltrating T cells after dendritic cell vaccination. Profiling relied on immunoSEQ multiplex PCR, and the TCRdb table lists in-frame clones only, not all of them. This sample yields roughly 100,000 clones, of which more than 80% are seen a single time; about 12% belongs to the top ten. This receptor was identified in a human donor with glioblastoma. The material was blood, obtained before dendritic cell vaccination.

CDR3: CASSKSTGARTEAFF. CDR3 bases: TGTGCCAGCAGTAAGTCTACAGGGGCGAGGACTGAAGCTTTCTTT. V and J are TRBV7-9 and TRBJ1-1, with 7 nucleotides matching TRBD1. The CDR3 has 15 residues. From germline, CDR1 is SEHNR and CDR2 FQNEAQ (reference sequence). V lost 6 bases, J lost 5 bases, and 12 bases stayed unmatched. The full variable domain, in which reference TRBV7-9 and TRBJ1-1 provide the parts outside the CDR3, is DTGVSQNPRHKITKRGQNVTFRCDPISEHNRLYWYRQTLGQGPEFLTYFQNEAQLEKSRLLSDRFSAERPKGSFSTLEIQRTEQGDSAMYLCASSKSTGARTEAFFGQGTRLTVV.